Presented here are 4 T cell receptor beta chains from one specimen sequenced in a study of T cell repertoires in cytomegalovirus infection (dated by TCRdb to the late 2010s). What this sample's treatment or condition label stands for: in vitro stimulation with specific CMV peptide epitopes to enrich CMV-specific T cells. The antigens of these receptors remain unknown. The listed sequencing device is Illumina HiSeq 1500. In-frame beta chains were kept once TCRdb had trimmed the public reads at Q25 with fastp and called clones with MiXCR. Rows with one shared CDR3 protein collapse into an entry with the most common genes and DNA. The table for this sample lists 300,000 to 400,000 distinct CDR3 sequences; almost 30% of them were counted only once. The ten top clones hold 15% to 25% of the sample. The sample here was cultured PBMCs, taken from culture after CMV antigen stimulation. These TCRs come from a human donor in good health (CMV status not recorded). Some clones in this sample may be carry-over from other donors' samples.

This clonotype has only a few counts. The chain links TRBV4-2 to TRBJ1-5; D not resolved. Per the germline V gene, CDR1 is LGHNA and CDR2 is YNFKEQ. V was pared by 1 base and J by 2 bases, with 6 bases between. The CDR3 contains 14 residues. DNA for the CDR3: TGTGCCAGCAGCCAAGGACTTGGCAATCAGCCCCAGCATTTT. Encoded protein: CASSQGLGNQPQHF.

A few counts support this clonotype. This sequence joins TRBV6-4 and TRBJ1-2; 9 nucleotides match TRBD1. Trimming took 6 bases from V and 4 from J; bases not matched to a gene: 3. This CDR3 comprises 13 residues. Germline CDR1 is MRHNA and CDR2 is SNTAGT. The CDR3 sequence is CASRGTGTYGYTF. The CDR3 nucleotides are TGTGCCAGCAGGGGGACAGGGACCTATGGCTACACCTTC.

The chain carries TRBV7-2 and TRBJ2-3; unclear D gene. Germline V gives CDR1 SGHTA, CDR2 FQGNSA. Trimming took 2 bases from V and 4 from J, leaving 13 bases between them. The CDR3 consists of 15 residues. The CDR3 sequence is CASSLSRRGADTQYF. CDR3 nucleotide sequence: TGTGCCAGCAGCTTATCAAGGAGAGGAGCAGATACGCAGTATTTT.

The chain carries TRBV9 and TRBJ2-7; D is ambiguous. Germline lookup yields CDR1 SGDLS and CDR2 YYNGEE. CDR3 length: 15 amino acids. V gave up 0 bases and J gave up 0 bases, with 10 bases separating them. The CDR3 DNA sequence: TGTGCCAGCAGCGTAGAGGAACTACCCTCCTACGAGCAGTACTTC. Its translation: CASSVEELPSYEQYF.